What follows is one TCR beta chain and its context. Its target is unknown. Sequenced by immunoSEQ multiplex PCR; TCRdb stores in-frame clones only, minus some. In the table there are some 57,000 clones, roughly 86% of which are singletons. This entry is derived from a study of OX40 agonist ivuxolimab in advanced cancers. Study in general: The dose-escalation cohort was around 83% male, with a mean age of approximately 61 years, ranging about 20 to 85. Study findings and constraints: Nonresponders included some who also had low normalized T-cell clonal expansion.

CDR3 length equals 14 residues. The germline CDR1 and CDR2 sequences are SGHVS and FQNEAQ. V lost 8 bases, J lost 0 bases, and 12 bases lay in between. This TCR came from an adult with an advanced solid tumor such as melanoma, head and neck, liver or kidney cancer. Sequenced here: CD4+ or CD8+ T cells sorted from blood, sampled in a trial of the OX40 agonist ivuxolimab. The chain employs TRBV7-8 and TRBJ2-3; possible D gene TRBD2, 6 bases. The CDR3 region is CASGVGLSTDTQYF. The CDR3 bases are TGTGCCAGCGGGGTAGGACTAAGCACAGATACGCAGTATTTT.